Given below is one T cell receptor beta chain in context. Assay: immunoSEQ multiplex PCR; the TCRdb copy retains only in-frame clones and omits some. Of approximately 170,000 clones in the sample, less than 85% were seen once. Participant-reported clinical history was the basis for cohort assignment. The germline V gene has CDR1 SEHNR and CDR2 FQNEAQ (reference sequence). V was clipped by 3 bases and J by 14 bases; unmatched bases: 4. The CDR3 is 11 amino acids. This entry is derived from a study of blood T cell repertoires in COVID-19. Sequencing used PBMCs or T cells enriched from blood (not recorded which). This clonotype originated in a man between 50 and 59 years old who had recovered from COVID-19. V usage is TRBV7-9 and J usage is TRBJ2-1, with 7 bases aligning to TRBD2. CDR3 nucleotides: TGTGCCAGCAGCTTTGGGGGGGAGGAGTTCTTC. Amino acids: CASSFGGEEFF.